Presented here are 25 T cell receptor beta chains from one specimen sequenced in a study of T cells in Graves' hyperthyroidism and ophthalmopathy. TCR beta CDR3 regions were amplified from RNA. Researchers ran a first-round RT-PCR on the TCR CDR3 using the HTBI primer set. A single record per CDR3 protein comes from TCRdb applying MiXCR to the multiplex PCR reads. The sample has about 250,000 distinct CDR3 sequences; around 22% are singletons. The sample comprised blood. These receptors all come from a man in his thirties or forties with Graves' ophthalmopathy.

This clonotype was observed a few times. The CDR3 bases are TGTGCCAGCTCACCATCCGTGACCACGGCCTACGAGCAGTACTTC. Translating gives CASSPSVTTAYEQYF. The chain links TRBV18 to TRBJ2-7; D remains ambiguous. Looked up from germline, CDR1 is KGHSH and CDR2 is LQKENI. Trimming removed 2 bases from V and 2 bases from J, with 13 bases in between. The CDR3 covers 15 residues.

This clonotype showed up many times. The chain joins TRBV7-9 to TRBJ2-3; TRBD2 aligns across 10 bases. V lost 5 bases and J lost 5; bases outside the gene matches: 10. Germline V gene sequence: CDR1 SEHNR, CDR2 FQNEAQ (reference sequence). The CDR3 extends over 16 amino acids. In DNA, the CDR3 is TGTGCCAGCAGCCATTCCGGGACTAGCGCGGGAGATACGCAGTATTTT. It yields the protein CASSHSGTSAGDTQYF.

This chain connects TRBV2 to TRBJ2-5; D ambiguous. This CDR3 has 14 residues. The germline CDR1 and CDR2 sequences are SNHLY and FYNNEI. V was trimmed by 10 bases and J by 3 bases, leaving 18 bases between them. Written as DNA, the CDR3 is TGTGCCACCAAACGCCAGGCGTTTGAAGAGACCCAGTACTTC. Protein product: CATKRQAFEETQYF.

CDR3 in amino acids: CASSTQGRFYNEQFF. The CDR3 bases are TGTGCCAGCAGTACACAGGGCAGATTCTACAATGAGCAGTTCTTC. This chain uses TRBV25-1 with TRBJ2-1, with D perhaps matching TRBD1 (6 bases). Per germline, CDR1 MGHDK and CDR2 SYGVNS. V gave up 5 bases and J gave up 3 bases, with 14 bases separating them. This CDR3 region has 15 residues.

This chain uses TRBV19 with TRBJ1-1; D not certain. Trimming left V 8 bases short and J 1 base short, with 14 bases between. The CDR3 extends over 14 amino acids. Germline values: CDR1 LNHDA, CDR2 SQIVND (reference sequence). CDR3 DNA: TGTGCCAGTGCCAATGGGCCGGGGAACACTGAAGCTTTCTTT. This gives the protein CASANGPGNTEAFF. Using reference TRBV19 and TRBJ1-1 for the parts outside the CDR3, the full variable domain is DGGITQSPKYLFRKEGQNVTLSCEQNLNHDAMYWYRQDPGQGLRLIYYSQIVNDFQKGDIAEGYSVSREKKESFPLTVTSAQKNPTAFYLCASANGPGNTEAFFGQGTRLTVV.

The table lists this clonotype with many counts. The gene calls are TRBV28 and TRBJ2-1; 8 bases line up with TRBD2. CDR3 length: 17 amino acids. V dropped 3 bases and J dropped 2; count of bases not matched to a gene: 9. Looked up from germline, CDR1 is MDHEN and CDR2 is SYDVKM. The CDR3 loop reads CASSLGYGRATYNEQFF. The CDR3 DNA sequence: TGTGCCAGCAGTTTGGGGTACGGGAGGGCGACCTACAATGAGCAGTTCTTC.

In this sample, this clonotype turned up a few times. The chain employs TRBV7-6 and TRBJ2-7; D is unresolved. Germline V gene lookup returns CDR1 SGHVS and CDR2 FNYEAQ. The CDR3 has 13 amino acids. Trimming cost V 1 base and J 3 bases, with 7 bases left between them. The CDR3 region is CASSLGLSYEQYF. CDR3 coding DNA: TGTGCCAGCAGCTTAGGTCTAAGCTACGAGCAGTACTTC.

The chain is built from TRBV6-1 and TRBJ2-3, with D hard to call. V lost 3 bases and J 1 base, leaving 8 bases between the germline ends. Germline loops: CDR1 MNHNS, CDR2 SASEGT. The CDR3 extends over 14 amino acids. The CDR3: CASSEGWRTDTQYF. The CDR3 DNA reads as TGTGCCAGCAGTGAGGGGTGGCGCACAGATACGCAGTATTTT.

This chain links TRBV10-3 with TRBJ1-1, with a weak D call TRBD1 (6 bases). Germline CDR1 and CDR2: ENHRY and SYGVKD. V lost 5 bases and J lost 2, with 12 bases in between. CDR3 length: 14 residues. The CDR3 DNA follows: TGTGCCATCAGTCAGACAGGAGACAACACTGAAGCTTTCTTT. It yields the protein CAISQTGDNTEAFF.

This clonotype was seen repeatedly, ten times or more. Here the CDR3 DNA reads TGTGCCAGCACAAAGGGACTAGCGGGAGGGCCCGAGGTAGATACGCAGTATTTT. As protein: CASTKGLAGGPEVDTQYF. The chain employs TRBV28 and TRBJ2-3; 16 nucleotides align to TRBD2. Germline V gene data show CDR1 as MDHEN and CDR2 as SYDVKM. CDR3 length: 18 amino acids. J lost 5 bases, V lost 7 bases, and 12 bases had no gene match.

This clonotype showed up just a few times. This chain connects TRBV19 to TRBJ2-1; the D gene is possibly TRBD1 (6 bases). Deletions cut 5 bases from V and 5 bases from J, with 10 bases between. Germline V gene lookup returns CDR1 LNHDA and CDR2 SQIVND (reference sequence). The CDR3 runs to 13 residues. For the CDR3, the DNA is TGTGCCAGTAGTGTCGGACAGAACAATGAGCAGTTCTTC. Amino acids: CASSVGQNNEQFF.

This clonotype was recorded once. The V gene is TRBV5-1, the J gene TRBJ1-2; D gene uncertain. Germline V gene lookup returns CDR1 SGHRS and CDR2 YFSETQ. The CDR3 spans 12 residues. The germline V and J ends were trimmed by 7 bases and 5 bases, with 12 bases remaining between them. The CDR3 reads CASGLGRYGYTF. CDR3 in DNA: TGCGCCAGCGGATTAGGGAGATATGGCTACACCTTC.

This rearrangement joins TRBV20-1 to TRBJ1-2; D gene uncertain. CDR1 DFQATT and CDR2 SNEGSKA come from the germline V gene (reference sequence). The CDR3 runs to 14 residues. V was clipped by 3 bases and J by 3 bases, with 14 bases between them. The CDR3 region has the DNA TGCAGTGCTAGCCCCGGGCGGGCGGACTATGGCTACACCTTC. Residues: CSASPGRADYGYTF.

This clonotype was seen a handful of times. CDR3 DNA: TGTGCCAGCAGTTACTCAGACGAGTACACTGAAGCTTTCTTT. This encodes CASSYSDEYTEAFF. The chain links TRBV6-5 to TRBJ1-1; unclear D gene. The germline V gene encodes CDR1 MNHEY and CDR2 SVGAGI. The CDR3 runs 14 residues. Trimming cost V 0 bases and J 3 bases, with 8 bases left between them.

This clonotype appeared many times. The V gene is TRBV7-3, the J gene TRBJ2-3; 11 positions match TRBD2. CDR1 SGHTA and CDR2 FQGTGA come from the germline V gene. The CDR3 length is 16 residues. The junction had 4 bases not matched to a gene; V was cut back by 4 bases and J by 1 base. The CDR3 loop reads CASSSGSGRGTDTQYF. The CDR3 DNA is TGTGCCAGCAGCTCCGGTAGCGGGAGGGGCACAGATACGCAGTATTTT. Using reference TRBV7-3 and TRBJ2-3 for the parts outside the CDR3, the full variable domain is GAGVSQTPSNKVTEKGKYVELRCDPISGHTALYWYRQSLGQGPEFLIYFQGTGAADDSGLPNDRFFAVRPEGSVSTLKIQRTERGDSAVYLCASSSGSGRGTDTQYFGPGTRLTVL.

The table lists this clonotype with a few counts. The chain combines TRBV11-3 with TRBJ2-3, with D tentatively TRBD2 (5 bases). V was shortened by 5 bases and J by 3 bases, with 9 bases between the two germline ends. Germline V lookup: CDR1 SGHNT, CDR2 YENEEA. This CDR3 comprises 13 residues. The CDR3 region is CASSPGFTDTQYF. CDR3 DNA: TGTGCCAGCAGCCCGGGATTTACAGATACGCAGTATTTT.

This clonotype came up many times. The CDR3 nucleotides read TGCAGTGCTAGGTCGGCGGGAGGCCTGTACGAGCAGTACTTC. It specifies CSARSAGGLYEQYF. This chain joins TRBV20-1 and TRBJ2-7; TRBD2 matches 8 bases. This CDR3 spans 14 amino acids. V gave up 3 bases and J gave up 4 bases; unmatched junction bases: 8. Germline lookup yields CDR1 DFQATT and CDR2 SNEGSKA (reference sequence).

As regards this clonotype: The CDR3 end shows no conserved phenylalanine or tryptophan, and so a read error is likely. CDR3 loop: CASSTYGGAAYEQYL. DNA of the CDR3: TGTGCCAGCTCAACGTACGGGGGCGCTGCCTACGAGCAGTACCTC. The chain combines TRBV18 with TRBJ2-7; the D gene could be TRBD1 or TRBD2 (6 bases each). This CDR3 has 15 residues. CDR1 KGHSH and CDR2 LQKENI come from the germline V gene. V dropped 5 bases and J dropped 2 bases, with 16 bases sitting between them.

This chain's CDR3 is CASSLAASPGELFF. The CDR3, as DNA: TGCGCCAGCAGCTTGGCCGCTAGTCCCGGGGAGCTGTTTTTT. The gene calls are TRBV5-1 and TRBJ2-2; D gene unclear. This CDR3 is 14 amino acids long. V was shortened by 0 bases and J by 6 bases, with 9 bases between the two germline ends. CDR1 SGHRS and CDR2 YFSETQ come from the germline V gene.

This clonotype has a handful of counts. J is TRBJ1-1 and V is TRBV6-2 or TRBV6-3; D gene uncertain. The CDR3 loop spans 18 amino acids. Germline CDR1 reads MNHEY; CDR2 reads SVGEGT. V dropped 4 bases and J dropped 3 bases, with 24 bases sitting between them. The DNA of the CDR3 is TGTGCCAGCAGTTCGCGAGAATCGTCCTTATCCTTTCACACTGAAGCTTTCTTT. Protein sequence: CASSSRESSLSFHTEAFF.

CDR3 sequence reads: CASTTPLGAQFF. CDR3 nucleotides: TGTGCCAGCACCACCCCCCTGGGGGCGCAGTTCTTC. The chain has TRBV6-1 and TRBJ2-1, with a possible D match to TRBD1 (6 bases). The germline CDR1 and CDR2 sequences are MNHNS and SASEGT. The CDR3 contains 12 residues. V dropped 7 bases and J dropped 12 bases, with 16 bases sitting between them.

Many counts were recorded for this clonotype. The CDR3 region is CASTFTGRFTF. The CDR3 bases are TGTGCCAGCACCTTTACGGGTCGGTTCACCTTC. The chain is built from TRBV6-1 and TRBJ1-2; D is uncertain. In germline, CDR1 is MNHNS, CDR2 SASEGT. Trimming took 7 bases from V and 13 from J, leaving 16 bases between them. The CDR3 consists of 11 residues.

This clonotype was counted ten times or more. V and J are TRBV2 and TRBJ1-5, with D maybe TRBD1 (5 bases). Germline CDR1 is SNHLY and CDR2 is FYNNEI. The germline V and J ends were trimmed by 1 base and 0 bases, with 16 bases remaining between them. The CDR3 sequence is 18 residues long. CDR3: CASSEGGKVFYSNQPQHF. As DNA, the CDR3 is TGTGCCAGCAGTGAAGGGGGCAAGGTTTTCTATAGCAATCAGCCCCAGCATTTT. Supplemented by reference TRBV2 and TRBJ1-5, the full variable domain reads EPEVTQTPSHQVTQMGQEVILRCVPISNHLYFYWYRQILGQKVEFLVSFYNNEISEKSEIFDDQFSVERPDGSNFTLKIRSTKLEDSAMYFCASSEGGKVFYSNQPQHFGDGTRLSIL.

V is TRBV5-6 and J is TRBJ2-3, with TRBD1 matching 10 bases. CDR1 is SGHDT, CDR2 YYEEEE, per germline. This CDR3 is 15 amino acids long. V lost 7 bases and J lost 1; bases outside the gene matches: 6. CDR3 coding DNA: TGTGCCAGCCACCCCGGGACAGGGGGCACAGATACGCAGTATTTT. It is translated as CASHPGTGGTDTQYF.

In its sample, this clonotype was seen a few times. The chain combines TRBV12-3 or TRBV12-4 with TRBJ2-7; no clear D. There are 13 residues in the CDR3. V lost 5 bases to trimming and J lost 0 bases, with 8 bases between them. The CDR3 bases are TGTGCCAGCAGTGGAGCAGTCTCCTACGAGCAGTACTTC. The encoded protein is CASSGAVSYEQYF.